The T cell receptor beta chain described here comes from a study of T cells after yellow fever vaccination. This clonotype appeared a few times. CDR1 and CDR2 (germline): DFQATT, SNEGSKA (reference sequence). Trimming at V came to 3 bases and at J to 4 bases, leaving 3 bases not matched to a gene. CDR3 length equals 15 residues. UMIs and a universal primer site were added when TCR cDNA was made by 5'RACE template switching. TCRdb re-called the 5' RACE reads through MiXCR, storing one row per CDR3 protein. The top ten hold roughly an eighth of the sample, which has hundreds of thousands of distinct CDR3 sequences, under 25% seen once.

Sequenced material: PBMCs, taken 15 days after the yellow fever booster vaccination. The chain uses TRBV20-1 and TRBJ2-1; 13 nucleotides align to TRBD2. The TCR sequence derives from a man aged 25 to 40 who received the YFV17D yellow fever vaccine. CDR3 nucleotide sequence: TGCAGTGCTAGCAAGGGACTAGCGGGATACAATGAGCAGTTCTTC. Translation: CSASKGLAGYNEQFF.